This is a list of T cell receptor beta chains from one sample in a study of cytomegalovirus exposure and HLA in healthy donors. Repertoires were generated with immunoSEQ multiplex PCR, while TCRdb's copy carries only in-frame clones and drops some. The top ten hold less than 4% of the sample, which has about 190,000 clones, 60% to 80% seen once. Sequenced material: PBMCs. Every receptor here comes from a woman in her 30s in good health and CMV-seropositive. Each CDR3 is given with its conserved first and last residue. A D gene is named only where the DNA matches it firmly. The size of a clone is reported for some rows only, either as once, few or many, or as a class for expanded clones.

V	size	J	D	DNA	CDR3
TRBV27	.	TRBJ1-5	.	TGTGCCAGCAGTTTAGGCGGCACCCCCAATCAGCCCCAGCATTTT	CASSLGGTPNQPQHF
TRBV6-6	.	TRBJ2-7	.	TGTGCCAGCACCGGCTCCTACGAGCAGTACTTC	CASTGSYEQYF
TRBV5-1	.	TRBJ1-3	.	TGCGCCAGCAGCTTGGACAGGTCCCATAGAGGAAACACCATATATTTT	CASSLDRSHRGNTIYF
TRBV6-6	.	TRBJ2-1	TRBD2	TGTGCCAGCACCCACCCGGGCGGGAGCCGCAATGAGCAGTTCTTC	CASTHPGGSRNEQFF
TRBV4-1	.	TRBJ2-7	TRBD2	TGCGCCAGCAGCCCGACTAGCGGGAACTCCTACGAGCAGTACTTC	CASSPTSGNSYEQYF
TRBV28	.	TRBJ2-1	.	TGTGCCAGCAGCCCCACCGAGCTTGAGCAGTTCTTC	CASSPTELEQFF
TRBV6-5	.	TRBJ1-3	.	TGTGCCAGCAGTTCTGAGGGTGGTAGCTCTGGAAACACCATATATTTT	CASSSEGGSSGNTIYF
TRBV6-6	few	TRBJ2-1	.	TGTGCCAGCAGACGCGGGACCGATGAGCAGTTCTTC	CASRRGTDEQFF
TRBV27	.	TRBJ2-7	.	TGTGCCAGCAGTTTAGTGGGAGGCTTTGCCTACGAGCAGTACTTC	CASSLVGGFAYEQYF
TRBV27	.	TRBJ1-1	.	TGTGCCAGCAGTTCCTCCGACAGGCGGACTGAAGCTTTCTTT	CASSSSDRRTEAFF
TRBV6-1	.	TRBJ1-1	.	TGTGCCAGCAGTGATTACCCGGGGGGAGCTTTCTTT	CASSDYPGGAFF
TRBV19	few	TRBJ2-1	.	TGTGCCAGTAGTATGGACCAGGGTAGCAATGAGCAGTTCTTC	CASSMDQGSNEQFF
TRBV29-1	once	TRBJ1-4	.	TGCAGCGTTGATTATGGTCTAGGAGGGGAAAAACTGTTTTTT	CSVDYGLGGEKLFF
TRBV14	.	TRBJ2-5	TRBD1	TGTGCCAGCAGCCAAGAAGGGGGCTGGGAGACCCAGTACTTC	CASSQEGGWETQYF
TRBV2	once	TRBJ2-1	TRBD1	TGTGCCAGCAGCCTGACTCCGGGACAGAGGCAGTTCTTC	CASSLTPGQRQFF
TRBV6-5	few	TRBJ2-6	.	TGTGCCAGCAGTGGCGGGGCCTCTGGGGCCAACGTCCTGACTTTC	CASSGGASGANVLTF
TRBV11-2	.	TRBJ2-5	TRBD2	TGTGCCAGCAGCCTAGCGGGAGGGCAAGAGACCCAGTACTTC	CASSLAGGQETQYF